The entry that follows covers one TCR beta chain sequence. The data belong to a study of blood T cell repertoires in COVID-19. At the level of the study: The samples span acute and convalescent COVID-19 from the United States, Italy and Spain. T cells, B-cell-depleted T cells, or PBMCs supplied cDNA or gDNA.

CDR3 length: 15 amino acids. With 4 bases clipped from V and 2 bases from J, the junction kept 6 bases outside the gene matches. CDR1 MNHEY and CDR2 SVGEGT come from the germline V gene. Per the original data handling: Scientists estimated how many nucleated cells there were by amplifying reference gene primers. Measured with immunoSEQ multiplex PCR; TCRdb has only the in-frame clones, and not every one. That table gives V, J and clone size, and the DNA gave D and trimming. The repertoire holds about 150,000 clones, around nine tenths seen once, with 2.5% to 3% in the top ten. The material sequenced was peripheral blood. The rearrangement joins TRBV6-2 or TRBV6-3 to TRBJ2-7, with 9 bases fitting TRBD1. This sequence originates from a man aged 55 to 70 with active or convalescent COVID-19. CDR3 residues: CASSSNRDRAYEQYF. CDR3 nucleotide sequence: TGTGCCAGCAGTTCCAACCGGGACAGGGCCTACGAGCAGTACTTC.